This TCR beta chain is from a study of OX40 agonist ivuxolimab in advanced cancers. About the research overall: Treatment received earlier with anti-PD-1, anti-PD-L1 or anti-CTLA-4 agents was allowed, and around 36% had some. Three patients got partial responses; one had hepatocellular carcinoma and two had cutaneous melanoma.

Prior autoimmune disease or systemic immunosuppression barred patients. Sampling of blood occurred at baseline, cycle 4 day 1, and cycle 7 day 1. With 4 bases removed from V and 7 bases from J, the gap between germline ends came to 20 bases. The CDR3 length is 15 residues. Germline CDR1 and CDR2: SGHNT and YYREEE (reference sequence). TCRdb's copy holds only in-frame clones and misses some; the assay was immunoSEQ multiplex PCR. The sample includes around 10,000 clones, 79% of them seen just once. This receptor was obtained from an adult with an advanced solid tumor such as melanoma, head and neck, liver or kidney cancer. The sample in question was CD4+ or CD8+ T cells sorted from blood, obtained in a trial of the OX40 agonist ivuxolimab. J is TRBJ1-1 and V is TRBV5-4, with D unclear. The CDR3 loop reads CASSPLDTARSEAFF. CDR3 nucleotide sequence: TGTGCCAGCAGCCCCCTGGATACCGCTCGGAGTGAAGCTTTCTTT.